This T cell receptor (beta chain) is drawn from a study of blood T cell repertoires in COVID-19 (dated by TCRdb to the early 2020s). Describing the broader study: Samples covering the acute and convalescent phases of COVID-19 were provided by collaborators in the United States, Italy and Spain. The material from the prospective study consisted of cDNA or gDNA derived from T cells, B-cell-depleted T cells, or PBMCs. Deeply sampled blood TCRbeta repertoires from subjects exposed to, actively infected with, or recovered from COVID-19 were included in the dataset. The repertoires were released in a freely available public database meant as a resource for research on the immune response to SARS-CoV-2. Samples were obtained from the ongoing ImmuneRACE study (first 160 participants) and from over a thousand subjects provided by 6 global collaborators. Sample metadata almost always included a de-identified subject ID, COVID-19 status, age in years and sex. HLA class I and class II types, where available, came from metadata supplied by the sample provider rather than from assay-based typing. Study-wide conclusions, independent of this receptor: The amount of clinical and demographic metadata varied by source and participant and was provided uncurated.

As regards this clone: Its antigen target is currently unknown. It has no much larger one-base neighbor in the sample; base qualities were not kept.

TCRbeta CDR3 regions were amplified from genomic DNA using the immunoSEQ Assay, a bias-controlled multiplex PCR. The authors processed their data as follows. The number of nucleated cells in each sample was estimated from the amplification of reference gene primers within the assay. To quantify the absolute abundance of each unique TCRbeta CDR3 rearrangement, sequence reads were collapsed and filtered. For each sample, productive Simpson clonality was calculated as the square root of Simpson's diversity index over productive rearrangements. Imported from immuneACCESS, the table was reduced by TCRdb to in-frame sequences with V and J called. These copies leave out some clones; in studies compared against another copy, an unresolved V gene accounts for under half, and the cause of the remainder is not known. V and J calls and clone size are given by that table; D and trimming were obtained from the DNA. Across this sample there are 70,000 or so clones, with approximately 84% seen only once. Clones ranked in the top ten supply 15% to 20% of the sample.

One collaborating source in Seattle enrolled patients during active infection and followed them longitudinally through the course of disease. Whole blood was collected in K2EDTA tubes by collaborating institutions according to the institutions' own protocols. For TCRbeta analysis, collaborator samples were shipped as frozen whole blood, as isolated PBMCs, or as DNA extracted from either sample type. As encoded in the germline V gene, CDR1 is SGHRS while CDR2 is YFSETQ. The CDR3 has 17 amino acids, counting the end cysteine and phenylalanine. Only the CDR3 part of the read is kept: 51 bases, read in frame from the first base. Relative to germline, V is 0 bases shorter and J is 2 bases shorter, with 17 bases between their ends.

The receptor comes from a man aged 35 to 55 with COVID-19, enrolled during active disease. This chain joins TRBV5-1 to TRBJ2-5; a tentative D call is TRBD1 (5 bases match). Sequenced sample: peripheral blood. The DNA reads as follows: TGCGCCAGCAGCTTGGGGCAGGGAAGTGTTGTGCAAGAGACCCAGTACTTC. Translated, this gives CASSLGQGSVVQETQYF.